This entry lists 26 T cell receptor beta chains sequenced from one sample in a study of control samples from healthy donors and cancer patients. The protocol was immunoSEQ multiplex PCR, while the TCRdb copy is restricted to in-frame clones and leaves out a portion. The sample contains 110,000 to 150,000 clones, 70% to 90% of which appear only once. The source material was blood. These receptors originate from a woman aged 30 to 39 in good health.

The chain uses TRBV25-1 and TRBJ2-6, with D hard to call. Germline V gene data show CDR1 as MGHDK and CDR2 as SYGVNS. The CDR3 is 13 amino acids. V was trimmed by 2 bases and J by 2 bases, leaving 1 base between them. CDR3 sequence (DNA): TGTGCCAGCAGTGAAGCTGGGGCCAACGTCCTGACTTTC. This sequence encodes CASSEAGANVLTF. The whole variable domain, filled in from reference TRBV25-1 and TRBJ2-6, reads EADIYQTPRYLVIGTGKKITLECSQTMGHDKMYWYQQDPGMELHLIHYSYGVNSTEKGDLSSESTVSRIRTEHFPLTLESARPSHTSQYLCASSEAGANVLTFGAGSRLTVL.

This chain uses TRBV13 with TRBJ2-7; D is perhaps TRBD1 (6 bases). The germline V and J ends were trimmed by 5 bases and 3 bases, with 17 bases remaining between them. The CDR3 runs 15 residues. Germline V gene sequence: CDR1 PRHDT, CDR2 FYEKMQ (reference sequence). The CDR3 loop is CASSQQGDNVYEQYF. Here the CDR3 DNA reads TGTGCCAGCAGCCAACAAGGGGACAATGTCTACGAGCAGTACTTC.

V and J are TRBV4-2 and TRBJ2-1; 13 positions agree with TRBD2. Germline CDR1 and CDR2: LGHNA and YNFKEQ. The CDR3 extends over 16 amino acids. Trimming removed 3 bases from V and 9 bases from J; junction bases left unmatched: 8. In DNA form, the CDR3 reads TGTGCCAGCAGCCAGGAACTAGCGGGAGGGCCAATTGAGCAGTTCTTC. It encodes CASSQELAGGPIEQFF.

The V and J genes are TRBV30 and TRBJ1-5; 7 bases are a match to TRBD1. The V segment lost 8 bases and the J segment 8 bases; nucleotides outside the gene matches: 9. The CDR3 is made up of 12 amino acids. Per germline, CDR1 GTSNPN and CDR2 SVGIG (reference sequence). CDR3 region: CAADRDGEPQHF. The CDR3 DNA sequence: TGTGCCGCTGACAGGGATGGCGAGCCCCAGCATTTT.

The V call is TRBV11-1, the J call TRBJ2-7; D uncertain. Germline-derived CDR1 and CDR2 are SGHAT and FQDESV (reference sequence). This CDR3 spans 14 amino acids. V was clipped by 6 bases and J by 2 bases, with 14 bases between them. The CDR3 DNA sequence: TGTGCCAGCAGTTTTTCGGGTCAGGCCTACGAGCAGTACTTC. Protein: CASSFSGQAYEQYF. The complete variable domain, with remaining parts taken from reference TRBV11-1 and TRBJ2-7, reads EAEVAQSPRYKITEKSQAVAFWCDPISGHATLYWYRQILGQGPELLVQFQDESVVDDSQLPKDRFSAERLKGVDSTLKIQPAELGDSAMYLCASSFSGQAYEQYFGPGTRLTVT.

This clone occurred once. The CDR3 region is CASSPSTGLGNTIYF. The CDR3 DNA sequence: TGTGCCAGCAGCCCCTCGACGGGGCTCGGAAACACCATATATTTT. The rearrangement joins TRBV11-2 to TRBJ1-3; TRBD1 is a possible D gene (5 bases). V shed 5 bases and J shed 4 bases, with 15 bases lying between them. CDR3 length: 15 amino acids. Germline CDR1 reads SGHAT; CDR2 reads FQNNGV.

This clone was seen only once. This rearrangement joins TRBV2 to TRBJ2-2, with 9 bases identical to TRBD2. V dropped 4 bases and J dropped 4; count of bases not matched to a gene: 4. In germline, CDR1 is SNHLY, CDR2 FYNNEI. The CDR3 totals 15 residues. The CDR3 region is CASSGGSGGTGELFF. The CDR3 DNA follows: TGTGCCAGCAGTGGAGGTAGCGGGGGCACCGGGGAGCTGTTTTTT.

The chain has TRBV29-1 and TRBJ2-7, with 13 bases fitting TRBD2. The V gene end was trimmed by 4 bases and the J gene end by 1 base; junction bases not matched to a gene: 7. From germline, CDR1 is SQVTM and CDR2 ANQGSEA. The CDR3 length is 16 residues. The CDR3 protein is CSVVGLAGSISYEQYF. The DNA for the CDR3 is TGCAGCGTTGTGGGACTAGCGGGAAGCATTTCCTACGAGCAGTACTTC.

This chain joins TRBV13 and TRBJ1-2, with a tentative D call TRBD1 (5 bases). The CDR3 consists of 14 residues. The germline V and J ends were trimmed by 5 bases and 14 bases, with 24 bases remaining between them. In germline, CDR1 is PRHDT, CDR2 FYEKMQ (reference sequence). The CDR3 loop reads CASSLTLSGTDKTF. The CDR3 region has the DNA TGTGCCAGCAGCCTAACCCTATCCGGGACGGACAAGACCTTC.

The chain links TRBV11-1 to TRBJ1-1; no clear D. In germline, CDR1 is SGHAT, CDR2 FQDESV (reference sequence). V was cut by 0 bases and J by 1 base, with 3 bases left in between. There are 13 residues in the CDR3. Written as DNA, the CDR3 is TGTGCCAGCAGCTTAGCCGGGAACACTGAAGCTTTCTTT. Residues: CASSLAGNTEAFF.

The chain is built from TRBV2 and TRBJ1-1; D uncertain. CDR3 size: 11 residues. The germline V gene has CDR1 SNHLY and CDR2 FYNNEI. V was pared by 3 bases and J by 4 bases, with 3 bases between. CDR3 sequence reads: CASSEGTEAFF. Here the CDR3 DNA reads TGTGCCAGCAGTGAGGGCACTGAAGCTTTCTTT.

This chain links TRBV28 with TRBJ1-3; the D is unclear. The germline V gene has CDR1 MDHEN and CDR2 SYDVKM. CDR3 length: 14 residues. V was cut by 5 bases and J by 4 bases, with 12 bases left in between. The CDR3 DNA reads as TGTGCCAGCAGTCAATCCCACAAGGGAAACACCATATATTTT. Its translation: CASSQSHKGNTIYF.

This chain uses TRBV6-5 with TRBJ2-4, with TRBD2 identical over 7 bases. The CDR3 covers 15 residues. V trimming: 7 bases; J trimming: 3 bases; junction bases outside the gene matches: 9. The V gene's germline CDR1 is MNHEY and CDR2 SVGAGI. CDR3 in amino acids: CASIAGAEGKNIQYF. The CDR3 DNA follows: TGTGCCAGCATCGCGGGAGCTGAGGGCAAAAACATTCAGTACTTC.

The V gene is TRBV28, the J gene TRBJ1-1, with D unclear. The V gene's germline CDR1 is MDHEN and CDR2 SYDVKM. The CDR3 has 13 amino acids. The ends were cut back, 6 bases at V and 1 base at J, with 9 bases in the middle. CDR3 nucleotide sequence: TGTGCCAGCAGACGGACGGAGAACACTGAAGCTTTCTTT. As protein: CASRRTENTEAFF. Filled out from reference TRBV28 and TRBJ1-1, the complete variable domain reads DVKVTQSSRYLVKRTGEKVFLECVQDMDHENMFWYRQDPGLGLRLIYFSYDVKMKEKGDIPEGYSVSREKKERFSLILESASTNQTSMYLCASRRTENTEAFFGQGTRLTVV.

The chain uses TRBV11-2 and TRBJ2-5; maybe TRBD2 (6 bases). V lost 5 bases to trimming and J lost 2 bases, with 12 bases between them. CDR1 is SGHAT, CDR2 FQNNGV, per germline. The CDR3 covers 14 residues. The CDR3, as DNA: TGTGCCAGCAGCCAGACGGGGGTACAAGAGACCCAGTACTTC. Amino acids: CASSQTGVQETQYF.

The chain combines TRBV11-2 with TRBJ1-1; D perhaps matches TRBD1 (6 bases). Trimming left V 5 bases short and J 0 bases short, with 16 bases between. CDR1 SGHAT and CDR2 FQNNGV come from the germline V gene. This CDR3 region has 16 residues. CDR3 bases: TGTGCCAGCAGCCGGACAGCCTTAATCCTGAACACTGAAGCTTTCTTT. Residues: CASSRTALILNTEAFF. The variable domain in full, completed from reference TRBV11-2 and TRBJ1-1, reads EAGVAQSPRYKIIEKRQSVAFWCNPISGHATLYWYQQILGQGPKLLIQFQNNGVVDDSQLPKDRFSAERLKGVDSTLKIQPAKLEDSAVYLCASSRTALILNTEAFFGQGTRLTVV.

The chain has TRBV11-3 and TRBJ2-3; TRBD1 aligns across 9 bases. Looked up from germline, CDR1 is SGHNT and CDR2 is YENEEA. The CDR3 runs to 18 residues. V gave up 1 base and J gave up 3 bases; unmatched junction bases: 11. For the CDR3, the DNA is TGTGCCAGCAGCTTAGGCCTGGCGGGACAGGGTTTAACAGATACGCAGTATTTT. This gives the protein CASSLGLAGQGLTDTQYF.

The rearrangement links TRBV4-1 to TRBJ2-7; 8 bases match TRBD1. The length of the CDR3 is 14 residues. The trim removed 1 base at V and 7 bases at J, leaving 6 bases unmatched. Germline-derived CDR1 and CDR2 are MGHRA and YSYEKL. The DNA for the CDR3 is TGCGCCAGCAGCCAAGGGACAGGGACGGAAGAGCAGTACTTC. This translates into CASSQGTGTEEQYF.

This clone has a handful of counts. The CDR3 DNA sequence: TGTGCCAGCAGCCCCCTAAGCGAACCCTACGAGCAGTACTTC. Translated, it gives CASSPLSEPYEQYF. The V call is TRBV9, the J call TRBJ2-7, with D unresolved. The length of the CDR3 is 14 residues. Germline V gives CDR1 SGDLS, CDR2 YYNGEE. The V end was cut by 4 bases, the J end by 2 bases, with 13 bases between. The variable domain in full, with the rest retrieved from reference TRBV9 and TRBJ2-7, is DSGVTQTPKHLITATGQRVTLRCSPRSGDLSVYWYQQSLDQGLQFLIQYYNGEERAKGNILERFSAQQFPDLHSELNLSSLELGDSALYFCASSPLSEPYEQYFGPGTRLTVT.

The genes are TRBV6-5 and TRBJ2-5; 9 positions match TRBD2. Per the germline V gene, CDR1 is MNHEY and CDR2 is SVGAGI. CDR3 length: 15 residues. V was clipped by 6 bases and J by 5 bases; unmatched bases: 10. The CDR3 nucleotides are TGTGCCAGCAGCCCGTGGGCGGGAGGGGATGAGACCCAGTACTTC. Its translation is CASSPWAGGDETQYF.

The chain is built from TRBV18 and TRBJ2-6; 8 positions agree with TRBD1. There are 17 residues in the CDR3. Per the germline V gene, CDR1 is KGHSH and CDR2 is LQKENI. The V gene end was trimmed by 4 bases and the J gene end by 3 bases; junction bases not matched to a gene: 8. The CDR3 nucleotides read TGTGCCAGCTCACAAGGGCAGGGGGCGTATGGGGCCAACGTCCTGACTTTC. Its protein product is CASSQGQGAYGANVLTF.

V usage is TRBV28 and J usage is TRBJ2-7; TRBD1 aligns across 9 bases. This CDR3 has 14 residues. Germline CDR1 is MDHEN and CDR2 is SYDVKM. V lost 5 bases to trimming and J lost 4 bases; unmatched junction nucleotides: 6. The CDR3 reads CASSQPGTGYEQYF. The CDR3 DNA is TGTGCCAGCAGTCAACCCGGGACAGGGTACGAGCAGTACTTC.

V is TRBV2 and J is TRBJ2-5; D is possibly TRBD1 or TRBD2 (5 bases each). The V end lost 3 bases, the J end lost 3 bases, and 14 bases lay between the germline ends. Germline values: CDR1 SNHLY, CDR2 FYNNEI. The length of the CDR3 is 15 residues. CDR3 nucleotide sequence: TGTGCCAGCAGTGATGAGGGACGCAAAGAAGAGACCCAGTACTTC. Amino acid sequence: CASSDEGRKEETQYF. Variable domain in full (rest from reference TRBV2 and TRBJ2-5): EPEVTQTPSHQVTQMGQEVILRCVPISNHLYFYWYRQILGQKVEFLVSFYNNEISEKSEIFDDQFSVERPDGSNFTLKIRSTKLEDSAMYFCASSDEGRKEETQYFGPGTRLLVL.

V usage is TRBV7-2 and J usage is TRBJ2-1; TRBD1 is a possible D gene (6 bases). The CDR3 extends over 13 amino acids. The germline gives CDR1 SGHTA, CDR2 FQGNSA. V gave up 6 bases and J gave up 9 bases, with 15 bases separating them. CDR3 protein: CASRPNRVGEQFF. The CDR3, as DNA: TGTGCCAGCAGGCCAAACAGGGTGGGTGAGCAGTTCTTC.

The chain joins TRBV7-3 to TRBJ2-3; TRBD2 aligns across 8 bases. This CDR3 is 17 amino acids long. CDR1 and CDR2 from the germline V gene are SGHTA and FQGTGA. Unmatched junction bases numbered 8, after V lost 1 base and J lost 2 bases. The CDR3 here is CASSLRFGGGTTDTQYF. DNA for the CDR3: TGTGCCAGCAGCTTAAGGTTCGGCGGGGGGACCACAGATACGCAGTATTTT.

The V and J genes are TRBV18 and TRBJ2-7; 8 bases are a match to TRBD1. Germline CDR1 KGHSH, CDR2 LQKENI. With V trimmed by 3 bases and J by 4 bases, 5 bases remained unmatched. The CDR3 runs 14 residues. CDR3: CASSPGTGTYEQYF. CDR3 coding DNA: TGTGCCAGCTCACCTGGGACAGGTACATACGAGCAGTACTTC. The whole variable domain, filled in from reference TRBV18 and TRBJ2-7, reads NAGVMQNPRHLVRRRGQEARLRCSPMKGHSHVYWYRQLPEEGLKFMVYLQKENIIDESGMPKERFSAEFPKEGPSILRIQQVVRGDSAAYFCASSPGTGTYEQYFGPGTRLTVT.